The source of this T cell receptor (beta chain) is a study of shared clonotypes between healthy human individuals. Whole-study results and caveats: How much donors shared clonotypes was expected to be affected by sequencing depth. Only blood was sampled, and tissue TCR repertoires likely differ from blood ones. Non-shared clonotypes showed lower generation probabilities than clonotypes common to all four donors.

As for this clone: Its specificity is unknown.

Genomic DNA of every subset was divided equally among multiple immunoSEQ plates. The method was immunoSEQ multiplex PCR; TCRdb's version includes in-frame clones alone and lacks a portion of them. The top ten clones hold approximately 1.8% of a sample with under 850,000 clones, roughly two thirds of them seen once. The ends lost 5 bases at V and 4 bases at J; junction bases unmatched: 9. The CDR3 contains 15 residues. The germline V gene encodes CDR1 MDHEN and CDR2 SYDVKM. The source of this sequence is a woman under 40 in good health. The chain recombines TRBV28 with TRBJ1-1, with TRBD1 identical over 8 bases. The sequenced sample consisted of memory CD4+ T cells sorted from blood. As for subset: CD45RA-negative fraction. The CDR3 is CASSIPDRGGTEAFF. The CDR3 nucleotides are TGTGCCAGCAGTATACCCGACAGGGGCGGCACTGAAGCTTTCTTT.